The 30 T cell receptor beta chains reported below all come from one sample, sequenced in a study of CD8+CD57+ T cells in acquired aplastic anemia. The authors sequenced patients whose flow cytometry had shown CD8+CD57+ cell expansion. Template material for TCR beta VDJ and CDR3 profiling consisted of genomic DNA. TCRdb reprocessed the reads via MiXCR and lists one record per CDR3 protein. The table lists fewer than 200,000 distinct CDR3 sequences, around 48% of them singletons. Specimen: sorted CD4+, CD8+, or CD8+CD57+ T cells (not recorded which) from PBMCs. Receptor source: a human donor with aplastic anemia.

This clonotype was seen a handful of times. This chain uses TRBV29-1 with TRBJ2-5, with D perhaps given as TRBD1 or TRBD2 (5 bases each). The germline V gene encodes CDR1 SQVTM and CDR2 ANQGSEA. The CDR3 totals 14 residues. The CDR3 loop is CSARSSGHQETQYF. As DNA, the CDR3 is TGCAGTGCTAGATCCTCGGGACACCAAGAGACCCAGTACTTC.

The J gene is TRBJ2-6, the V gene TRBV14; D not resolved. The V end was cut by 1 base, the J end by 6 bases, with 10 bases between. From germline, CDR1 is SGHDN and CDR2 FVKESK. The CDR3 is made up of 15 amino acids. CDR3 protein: CASSQGWSLANVLTF. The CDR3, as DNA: TGTGCCAGCAGCCAAGGGTGGTCTCTGGCCAACGTCCTGACTTTC.

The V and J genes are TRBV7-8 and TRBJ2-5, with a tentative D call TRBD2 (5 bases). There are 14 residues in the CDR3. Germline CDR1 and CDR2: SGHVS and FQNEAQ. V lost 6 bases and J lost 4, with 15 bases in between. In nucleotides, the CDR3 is TGTGCCAGCAGTCAGACCCCCGGAGGAGAGACCCAGTACTTC. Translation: CASSQTPGGETQYF.

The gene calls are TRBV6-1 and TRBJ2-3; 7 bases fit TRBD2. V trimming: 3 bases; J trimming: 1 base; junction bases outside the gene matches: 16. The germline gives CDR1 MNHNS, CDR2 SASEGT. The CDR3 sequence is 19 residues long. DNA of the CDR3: TGTGCCAGCAGTGAGGGCCGAGCGGGGAGATTCTTGGGCACAGATACGCAGTATTTT. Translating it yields CASSEGRAGRFLGTDTQYF.

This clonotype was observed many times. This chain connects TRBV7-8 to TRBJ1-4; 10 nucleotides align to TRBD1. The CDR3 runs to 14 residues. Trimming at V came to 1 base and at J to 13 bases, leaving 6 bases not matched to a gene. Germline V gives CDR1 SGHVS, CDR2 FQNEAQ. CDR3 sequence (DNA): TGTGCCAGCAGCTTAGGGGACAGGGGTCACGGACTGTTTTTT. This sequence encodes CASSLGDRGHGLFF.

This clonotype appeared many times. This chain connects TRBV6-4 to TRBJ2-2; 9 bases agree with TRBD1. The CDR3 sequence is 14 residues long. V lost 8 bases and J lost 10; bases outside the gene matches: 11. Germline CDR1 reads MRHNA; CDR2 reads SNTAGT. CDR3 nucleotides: TGTGCCAGCGGATCGGGACAGGGTGCAGCGGAGCTGTTTTTT. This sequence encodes CASGSGQGAAELFF.

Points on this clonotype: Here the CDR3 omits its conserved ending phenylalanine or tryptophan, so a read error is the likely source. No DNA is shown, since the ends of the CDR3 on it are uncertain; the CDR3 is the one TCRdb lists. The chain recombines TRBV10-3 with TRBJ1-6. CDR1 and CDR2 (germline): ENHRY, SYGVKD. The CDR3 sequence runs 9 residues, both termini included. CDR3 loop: CAISETLLS.

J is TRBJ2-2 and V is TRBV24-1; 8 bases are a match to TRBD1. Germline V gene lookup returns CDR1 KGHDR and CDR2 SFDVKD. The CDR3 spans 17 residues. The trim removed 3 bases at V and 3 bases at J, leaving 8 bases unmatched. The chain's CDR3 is CATSDLDRGTDTGELFF. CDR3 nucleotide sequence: TGTGCCACCAGTGATCTCGACAGGGGAACGGACACCGGGGAGCTGTTTTTT.

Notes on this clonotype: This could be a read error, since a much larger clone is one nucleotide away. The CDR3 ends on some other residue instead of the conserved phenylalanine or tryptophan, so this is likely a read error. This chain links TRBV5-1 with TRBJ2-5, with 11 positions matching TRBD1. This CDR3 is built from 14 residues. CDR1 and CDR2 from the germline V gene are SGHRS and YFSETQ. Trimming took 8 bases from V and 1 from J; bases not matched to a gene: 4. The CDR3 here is CASTGQGAQETQYL. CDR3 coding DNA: TGCGCCAGTACCGGACAGGGGGCCCAAGAGACCCAGTACCTC.

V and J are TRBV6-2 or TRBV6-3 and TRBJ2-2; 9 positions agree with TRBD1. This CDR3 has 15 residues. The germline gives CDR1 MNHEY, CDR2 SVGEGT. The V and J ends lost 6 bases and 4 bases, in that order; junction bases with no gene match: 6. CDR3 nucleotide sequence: TGTGCCAGCAGACGTAGGGGACAGGGCACCGGGGAGCTGTTTTTT. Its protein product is CASRRRGQGTGELFF.

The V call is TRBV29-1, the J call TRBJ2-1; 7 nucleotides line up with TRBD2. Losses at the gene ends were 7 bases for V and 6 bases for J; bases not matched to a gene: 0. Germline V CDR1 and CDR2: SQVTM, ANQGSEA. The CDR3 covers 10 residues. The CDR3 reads CSGGSNEQFF. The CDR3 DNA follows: TGCAGCGGCGGGAGCAATGAGCAGTTCTTC.

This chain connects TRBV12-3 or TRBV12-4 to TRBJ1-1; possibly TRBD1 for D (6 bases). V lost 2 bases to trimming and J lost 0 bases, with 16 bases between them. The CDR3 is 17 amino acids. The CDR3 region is CASSLLVIDRLNTEAFF. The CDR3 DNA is TGTGCCAGCAGTTTATTAGTGATAGACAGGCTGAACACTGAAGCTTTCTTT.

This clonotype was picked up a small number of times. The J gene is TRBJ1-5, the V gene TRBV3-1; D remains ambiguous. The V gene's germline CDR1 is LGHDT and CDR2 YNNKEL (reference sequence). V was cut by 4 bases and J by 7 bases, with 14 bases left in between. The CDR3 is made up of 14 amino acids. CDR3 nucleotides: TGTGCCAGCAGCCCCGACTCAGGCGGACAGCCCCAGCATTTT. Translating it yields CASSPDSGGQPQHF. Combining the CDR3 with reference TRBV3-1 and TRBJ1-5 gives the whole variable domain DTAVSQTPKYLVTQMGNDKSIKCEQNLGHDTMYWYKQDSKKFLKIMFSYNNKELIINETVPNRFSPKSPDKAHLNLHINSLELGDSAVYFCASSPDSGGQPQHFGDGTRLSIL.

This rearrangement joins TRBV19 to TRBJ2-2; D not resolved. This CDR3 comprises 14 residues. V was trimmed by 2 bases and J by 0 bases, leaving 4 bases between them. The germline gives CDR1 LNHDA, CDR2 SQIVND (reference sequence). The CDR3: CASSIQTNTGELFF. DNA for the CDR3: TGTGCCAGTAGTATACAGACGAACACCGGGGAGCTGTTTTTT. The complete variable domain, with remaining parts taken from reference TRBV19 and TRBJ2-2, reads DGGITQSPKYLFRKEGQNVTLSCEQNLNHDAMYWYRQDPGQGLRLIYYSQIVNDFQKGDIAEGYSVSREKKESFPLTVTSAQKNPTAFYLCASSIQTNTGELFFGEGSRLTVL.

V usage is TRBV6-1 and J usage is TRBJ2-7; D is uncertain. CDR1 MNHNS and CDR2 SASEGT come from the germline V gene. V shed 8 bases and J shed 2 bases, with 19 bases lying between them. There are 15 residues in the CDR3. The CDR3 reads CASAPGRSPTYEQYF. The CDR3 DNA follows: TGTGCCAGCGCACCGGGTCGTTCCCCCACCTACGAGCAGTACTTC.

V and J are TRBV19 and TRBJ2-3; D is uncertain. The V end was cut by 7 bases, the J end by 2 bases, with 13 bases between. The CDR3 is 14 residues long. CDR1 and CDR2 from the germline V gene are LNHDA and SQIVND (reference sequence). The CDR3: CASNLGRHTDTQYF. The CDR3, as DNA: TGTGCCAGTAATCTGGGCAGACACACAGATACGCAGTATTTT.

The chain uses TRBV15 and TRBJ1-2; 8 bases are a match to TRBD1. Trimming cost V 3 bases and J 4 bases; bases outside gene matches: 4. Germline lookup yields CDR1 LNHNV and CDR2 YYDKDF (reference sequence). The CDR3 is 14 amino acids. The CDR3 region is CATSRTGAFYGYTF. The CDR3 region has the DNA TGTGCCACCAGCAGGACAGGGGCCTTCTATGGCTACACCTTC.

The CDR3, as DNA: TGTGCCAGCAGTTTAACAGGGCAAACTGAAGCTTTCTTT. Its translation: CASSLTGQTEAFF. This chain joins TRBV28 and TRBJ1-1; D is perhaps TRBD1 (6 bases). Germline-derived CDR1 and CDR2 are MDHEN and SYDVKM. V was clipped by 2 bases and J by 5 bases, with 9 bases between them. The CDR3 sequence is 13 residues long.

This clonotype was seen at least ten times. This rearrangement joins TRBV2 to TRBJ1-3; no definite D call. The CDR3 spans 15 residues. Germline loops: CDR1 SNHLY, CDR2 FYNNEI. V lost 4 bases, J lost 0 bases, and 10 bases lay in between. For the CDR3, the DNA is TGTGCCAGCAGTGGGTCCGTTCTCTCTGGAAACACCATATATTTT. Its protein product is CASSGSVLSGNTIYF.

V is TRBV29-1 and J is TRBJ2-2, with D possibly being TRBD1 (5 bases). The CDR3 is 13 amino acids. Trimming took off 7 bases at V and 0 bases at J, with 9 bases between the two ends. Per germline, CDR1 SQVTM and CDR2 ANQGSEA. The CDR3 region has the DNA TGCAGCGGGGGCTGTGCGAACACCGGGGAGCTGTTTTTT. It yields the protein CSGGCANTGELFF.

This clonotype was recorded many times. CDR3: CATSDTGGTDTQYF. The DNA for the CDR3 is TGTGCCACCAGTGATACAGGGGGCACAGATACGCAGTATTTT. This chain joins TRBV24-1 and TRBJ2-3, with 7 bases matching TRBD1. J was trimmed by 1 base and V by 3 bases; bases with no gene match: 0. This CDR3 has 14 amino acids. Germline CDR1 KGHDR, CDR2 SFDVKD.

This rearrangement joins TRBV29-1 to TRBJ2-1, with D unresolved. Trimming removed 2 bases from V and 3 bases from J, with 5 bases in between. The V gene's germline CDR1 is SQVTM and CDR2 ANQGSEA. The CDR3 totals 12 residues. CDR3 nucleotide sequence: TGCAGCGTTGAATTAGTCTACAATGAGCAGTTCTTC. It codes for CSVELVYNEQFF.

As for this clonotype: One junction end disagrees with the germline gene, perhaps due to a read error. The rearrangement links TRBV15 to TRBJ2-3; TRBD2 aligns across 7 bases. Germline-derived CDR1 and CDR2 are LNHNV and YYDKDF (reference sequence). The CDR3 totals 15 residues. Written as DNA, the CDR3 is TGTGCCACCAGCCCCAAGCGGGACGGAACAGTTACGCAGTATTTT. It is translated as CATSPKRDGTVTQYF.

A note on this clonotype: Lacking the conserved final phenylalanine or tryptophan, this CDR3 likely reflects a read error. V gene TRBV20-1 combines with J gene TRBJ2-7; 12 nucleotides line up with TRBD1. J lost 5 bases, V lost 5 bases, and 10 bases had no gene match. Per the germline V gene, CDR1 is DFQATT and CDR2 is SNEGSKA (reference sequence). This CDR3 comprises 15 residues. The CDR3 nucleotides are TGCAGTGCTGGCTTACGGGACAGGGGGCTGGACGAGCAGTACCTC. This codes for CSAGLRDRGLDEQYL.

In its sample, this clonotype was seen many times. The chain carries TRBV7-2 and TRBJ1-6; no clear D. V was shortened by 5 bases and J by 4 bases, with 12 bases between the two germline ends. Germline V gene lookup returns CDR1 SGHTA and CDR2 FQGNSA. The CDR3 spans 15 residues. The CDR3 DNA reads TGTGCCAGCAGCGCCCTTGGGAGTTATAATTCACCCCTCCACTTT. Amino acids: CASSALGSYNSPLHF.

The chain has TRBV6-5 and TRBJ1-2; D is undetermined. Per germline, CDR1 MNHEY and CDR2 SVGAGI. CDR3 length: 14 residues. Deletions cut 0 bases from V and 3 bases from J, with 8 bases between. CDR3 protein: CASSYSGAHYGYTF. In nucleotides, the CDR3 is TGTGCCAGCAGTTACTCGGGCGCGCACTATGGCTACACCTTC.

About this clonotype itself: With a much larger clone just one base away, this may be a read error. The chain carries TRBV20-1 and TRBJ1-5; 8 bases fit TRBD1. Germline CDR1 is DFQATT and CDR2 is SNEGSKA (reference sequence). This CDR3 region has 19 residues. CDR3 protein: CSARDLADRGLYSNQPRHF. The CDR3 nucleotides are TGCAGTGCTAGAGATCTAGCAGACAGGGGCCTATATAGCAATCAGCCCCGGCATTTT.

CDR3 in amino acids: CASSLAGEADTQYF. CDR3 nucleotides: TGTGCCAGCAGCTTAGCGGGGGAAGCTGATACGCAGTATTTT. This chain joins TRBV7-9 and TRBJ2-3, with D perhaps given as TRBD1 or TRBD2 (5 bases each). Trimming shortened V by 0 bases and J by 6 bases, and 10 bases separated the two germline ends. The CDR3 has 14 amino acids. The germline V gene has CDR1 SEHNR and CDR2 FQNEAQ (reference sequence). The full variable domain, completed using reference TRBV7-9 and TRBJ2-3, is DTGVSQNPRHKITKRGQNVTFRCDPISEHNRLYWYRQTLGQGPEFLTYFQNEAQLEKSRLLSDRFSAERPKGSFSTLEIQRTEQGDSAMYLCASSLAGEADTQYFGPGTRLTVL.

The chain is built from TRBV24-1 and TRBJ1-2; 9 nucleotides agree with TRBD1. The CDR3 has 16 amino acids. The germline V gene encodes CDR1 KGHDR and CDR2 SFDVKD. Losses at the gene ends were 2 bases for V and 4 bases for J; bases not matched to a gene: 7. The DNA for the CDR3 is TGTGCCACCAGTGATTCCGGGACAGGGATTGGCTATGGCTACACCTTC. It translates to CATSDSGTGIGYGYTF.

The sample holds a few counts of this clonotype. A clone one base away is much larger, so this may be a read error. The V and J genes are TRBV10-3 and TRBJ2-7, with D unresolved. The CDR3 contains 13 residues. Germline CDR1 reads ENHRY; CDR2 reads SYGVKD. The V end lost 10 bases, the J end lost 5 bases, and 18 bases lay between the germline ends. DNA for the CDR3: TGTGCCAGCGGTTACGGGCCTCCAAACGAGCAGTACTTC. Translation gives CASGYGPPNEQYF.